This TCR beta chain is drawn from a study of PD-1 blockade in classical Hodgkin lymphoma. The table came from immunoSEQ multiplex PCR; TCRdb's copy has only in-frame clones and leaves some out. The sample records some 52,000 clones, 86% being singletons. Documented time point: cycle 4 day 1 (C4D1), after 6 weeks of nivolumab. Each patient relapsed following autologous stem cell transplantation, and prior brentuximab vedotin exposure differed. This TCR came from a human donor with classical Hodgkin lymphoma. The sequencing used peripheral blood mononuclear cells (PBMCs), collected before the fourth cycle of nivolumab.

The CDR3 region is CASSVGVTPGANVLTF. CDR3 DNA sequence: TGTGCCAGCAGCGTAGGGGTGACCCCTGGGGCCAACGTCCTGACTTTC. The gene calls are TRBV9 and TRBJ2-6; D is ambiguous. V gave up 0 bases and J gave up 2 bases, with 9 bases separating them. The CDR3 spans 16 residues. The germline gives CDR1 SGDLS, CDR2 YYNGEE.